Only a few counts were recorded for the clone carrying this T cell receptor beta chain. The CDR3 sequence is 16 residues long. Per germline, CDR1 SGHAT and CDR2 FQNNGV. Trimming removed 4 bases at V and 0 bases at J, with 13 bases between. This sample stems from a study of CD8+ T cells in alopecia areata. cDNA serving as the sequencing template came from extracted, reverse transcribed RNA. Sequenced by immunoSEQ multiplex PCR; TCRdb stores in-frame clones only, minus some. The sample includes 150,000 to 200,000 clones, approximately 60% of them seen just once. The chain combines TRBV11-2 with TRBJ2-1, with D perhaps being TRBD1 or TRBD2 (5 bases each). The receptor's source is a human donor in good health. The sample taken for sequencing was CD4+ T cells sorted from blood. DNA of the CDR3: TGTGCCAGCAGCTGGCTAGTGGGGGACTCCTACAATGAGCAGTTCTTC. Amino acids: CASSWLVGDSYNEQFF.